This TCR beta chain comes out of a study of blood T cell repertoires in COVID-19 (dated by TCRdb to about 2020). About the study as a whole: Samples covering the acute and convalescent phases of COVID-19 were provided by collaborators in the United States, Italy and Spain. The prospective study material was composed of cDNA or gDNA derived from T cells, B-cell-depleted T cells, or PBMCs. Subjects who had been exposed to COVID-19, were actively infected with it, or had recovered from it provided the deeply sampled blood TCRbeta repertoires that made up the dataset. The repertoires were made available in a free public database intended to serve as a resource for research on the immune response to SARS-CoV-2. Samples were obtained from the ongoing ImmuneRACE study (first 160 participants) and from 950 to 1,500 subjects provided by 6 global collaborators. Nearly every sample came with metadata listing a de-identified subject ID, COVID-19 status, age in years and sex. Where HLA class I and class II types were available, the types were taken from metadata supplied by the sample provider, not from assay-based typing. Overall study outcomes, separate from this receptor: Clinical and demographic metadata were provided uncurated, with the amount varying by source and participant.

One collaborating source in Seattle enrolled patients during active infection and followed them longitudinally through the course of disease. Each collaborating institution followed its own protocols to collect whole blood in K2EDTA tubes. For TCRbeta analysis, collaborator samples were shipped as frozen whole blood, as isolated PBMCs, or as DNA extracted from either sample type. TCRbeta CDR3 regions were amplified from genomic DNA using the immunoSEQ Assay, a bias-controlled multiplex PCR. Under the source paper's analysis protocol: Nucleated cell counts per sample were estimated from amplification of reference gene primers within the assay. To quantify the absolute abundance of each unique TCRbeta CDR3 rearrangement, sequence reads were collapsed and filtered. For each sample, productive Simpson clonality was calculated as the square root of Simpson's diversity index over productive rearrangements. TCRdb re-hosts the immuneACCESS table, in-frame sequences only. Its copies lack some clones; in the studies checked, an unresolved V gene accounts for under half of them, and the cause for the rest is not known. The D gene and trimming were derived from the DNA, and the V and J assignments and clone size from that table. The sample includes 180,000 or so clones, with under 90% observed a single time. The ten largest clones take up roughly 15% of the sample.

Note on this clone: Its antigen is not yet known. The sample holds no much larger clone one base away, and base qualities are not on file.

Including cysteine and phenylalanine, the CDR3 has 15 amino acids. Solely the CDR3 DNA is kept, with 45 bases framed from the first base. As encoded in the germline V gene, CDR1 is MDHEN while CDR2 is SYDVKM. Here V drops 2 bases and J drops 5 bases, and the junction holds 6 bases not matched to any gene. This receptor was taken from a woman in her seventies with COVID-19, enrolled during active disease. Sequencing used peripheral blood. In this chain, TRBV28 is recombined with TRBJ1-1; TRBD1 fits 9 bases in the junction. The base sequence is TGTGCCAGCAGTTTAATGGGACAGGGAAGGACTGAAGCTTTCTTT. This is translated as CASSLMGQGRTEAFF.